The 17 T cell receptor beta chains listed next were all sequenced from one sample in a study of graft-versus-host responses after intestinal transplantation (dated by TCRdb to the early 2020s). Interpreted using the paper, the time point label stands for: cells obtained before transplantation from donor or recipient. Their specific antigens are unknown. To prepare the library, the immunoSEQ multiplex PCR assay was applied. TCRdb limited this immuneACCESS table to in-frame rearrangements with V and J called. A share of clones is missing; checked studies link under half to unresolved V genes, and the rest is unexplained. Recorded for this sample are about 110,000 clones; about 92% of them occurred a single time. The ten largest clones capture less than 1.5% of the sample. The sequences come from unstimulated CD8+ T cells sorted from spleen or lymph node cells, collected before transplant. Every receptor here comes from a human donor who was the organ donor for an intestinal transplant.

Notes on this clone: A junction end diverges from the germline sequence, so it may reflect a read error. The rearrangement joins TRBV5-6 to TRBJ2-1; TRBD1 might be the D (6 bases). Germline loops: CDR1 SGHDT, CDR2 YYEEEE. The CDR3 runs 13 residues. CDR3 region: CASSQARGNEQFF. CDR3 sequence (DNA): TGCGCCAGCAGCCAGGCCAGGGGCAATGAGCAGTTCTTC.

This chain joins TRBV7-2 and TRBJ2-1; TRBD2 agrees at 7 bases. The CDR3 contains 17 residues. Germline V gene lookup returns CDR1 SGHTA and CDR2 FQGNSA. The ends lost 3 bases at V and 6 bases at J; junction bases unmatched: 14. Here the CDR3 reads CASSFPTGGTPSNEQFF. DNA for the CDR3: TGTGCCAGCAGCTTCCCAACGGGAGGAACGCCCTCCAATGAGCAGTTCTTC.

The rearrangement links TRBV10-3 to TRBJ2-3; TRBD1 aligns across 9 bases. Trimming cost V 6 bases and J 1 base; bases outside gene matches: 2. From germline, CDR1 is ENHRY and CDR2 SYGVKD. This CDR3 region has 14 residues. The CDR3 DNA reads TGTGCCATCAGGAGGACAGGGGGCACAGATACGCAGTATTTT. Its translation: CAIRRTGGTDTQYF.

This clone was picked up a small number of times. This chain connects TRBV5-8 to TRBJ1-1, with a tentative D call TRBD1 (5 bases). Trimming took off 0 bases at V and 0 bases at J, with 9 bases between the two ends. This CDR3 comprises 15 residues. Germline-derived CDR1 and CDR2 are SGHTS and YDEGEE. CDR3: CASSLDGGVNTEAFF. In DNA, the CDR3 is TGTGCCAGCAGCTTGGACGGGGGAGTGAACACTGAAGCTTTCTTT.

The V gene is TRBV27, the J gene TRBJ2-3; TRBD2 might be the D (5 bases). The CDR3 is 13 amino acids. Trimming left V 3 bases short and J 6 bases short, with 10 bases between. CDR1 and CDR2 from the germline V gene are MNHEY and SMNVEV (reference sequence). CDR3 sequence: CASSFDGGDTQYF. The CDR3 DNA sequence: TGTGCCAGCAGTTTTGATGGCGGGGATACGCAGTATTTT.

V and J are TRBV6-5 and TRBJ2-7; D uncertain. The V gene lost 4 bases and the J gene lost 3 bases, with 10 bases spanning the gap. The germline CDR1 and CDR2 sequences are MNHEY and SVGAGI. The CDR3 spans 13 residues. Written as DNA, the CDR3 is TGTGCCAGCAGTTCAAAATTGGGCTACGAGCAGTACTTC. It specifies CASSSKLGYEQYF.

The CDR3 region has the DNA TGCGCCAGCCCTCGGGGGGTCTACGAGCAGTACTTC. Translating gives CASPRGVYEQYF. This chain links TRBV23-1 with TRBJ2-7; TRBD2 aligns across 7 bases. TRBV23-1 is known as an ORF, though its function is uncertain. Trimming at V came to 8 bases and at J to 3 bases, leaving 4 bases not matched to a gene. The length of the CDR3 is 12 residues.

V is TRBV2 and J is TRBJ2-1; D possibly corresponds to TRBD1 (6 bases). This CDR3 has 23 amino acids. V lost 2 bases and J lost 0, with 32 bases in between. Germline assignment: CDR1 SNHLY and CDR2 FYNNEI. The CDR3 reads CASSEPGQSSVPIPPRSYNEQFF. Written as DNA, the CDR3 is TGTGCCAGCAGTGAACCGGGACAATCTTCGGTCCCAATCCCACCACGCTCCTACAATGAGCAGTTCTTC.

This rearrangement joins TRBV4-3 to TRBJ1-1, with D unclear. This CDR3 has 16 residues. V was trimmed by 0 bases and J by 5 bases, leaving 16 bases between them. From germline, CDR1 is LGHNA and CDR2 YSLEER. The CDR3 sequence is CASSQDRGFPRTEAFF. For the CDR3, the DNA is TGCGCCAGCAGCCAAGATCGGGGATTTCCGAGAACTGAAGCTTTCTTT.

V and J are TRBV7-9 and TRBJ2-1; D ambiguous. The CDR3 totals 14 residues. V lost 5 bases and J lost 9, with 17 bases in between. Germline-derived CDR1 and CDR2 are SEHNR and FQNEAQ (reference sequence). CDR3 sequence (DNA): TGTGCCAGCAGCCTATACGGCGCGGCCAGTGAGCAGTTCTTC. Translation gives CASSLYGAASEQFF. The variable domain in full, completed from reference TRBV7-9 and TRBJ2-1, reads DTGVSQNPRHKITKRGQNVTFRCDPISEHNRLYWYRQTLGQGPEFLTYFQNEAQLEKSRLLSDRFSAERPKGSFSTLEIQRTEQGDSAMYLCASSLYGAASEQFFGPGTRLTVL.

About this clone: An end of the junction does not agree with germline; a read error may underlie this. This rearrangement joins TRBV4-1 to TRBJ2-6; no definite D call. CDR3 length equals 16 residues. CDR1 and CDR2 (germline): MGHRA, YSYEKL. The CDR3 bases are TGTGCCAGCAGCCAAGAGCCCGGGTCAGGGGCCAACGTCCTGACTTTC. This codes for CASSQEPGSGANVLTF.

This clone occurred once. J is TRBJ2-7 and V is TRBV28; tentatively, D is TRBD1 or TRBD2 (5 bases each). V was shortened by 2 bases and J by 0 bases, with 8 bases between the two germline ends. The CDR3 consists of 14 residues. Germline CDR1 MDHEN, CDR2 SYDVKM. Written as DNA, the CDR3 is TGTGCCAGCAGTTTACCAGGGAGCTCCTACGAGCAGTACTTC. Its protein is CASSLPGSSYEQYF.

The V call is TRBV7-2, the J call TRBJ2-4, with TRBD2 as a possible D gene (6 bases). V lost 4 bases, J lost 0 bases, and 22 bases lay in between. The CDR3 contains 19 residues. Per the germline V gene, CDR1 is SGHTA and CDR2 is FQGNSA. The CDR3 DNA is TGTGCCAGCAGCTCGGGACTTTACGATTCACGTCTAGCCAAAAACATTCAGTACTTC. Protein sequence: CASSSGLYDSRLAKNIQYF.

V is TRBV9 and J is TRBJ2-7, with 9 bases fitting TRBD2. V was clipped by 4 bases and J by 2 bases; unmatched bases: 7. The CDR3 runs 15 residues. Germline CDR1 and CDR2: SGDLS and YYNGEE. The CDR3 nucleotides read TGTGCCAGCAGCCCTCATAGCGGGAGACCCTACGAGCAGTACTTC. It specifies CASSPHSGRPYEQYF.

V gene TRBV28 combines with J gene TRBJ2-7; tentative D call: TRBD1 (5 bases). Trimming left V 2 bases short and J 10 bases short, with 15 bases between. The germline V gene encodes CDR1 MDHEN and CDR2 SYDVKM. The CDR3 is made up of 13 amino acids. The CDR3 DNA reads TGTGCCAGCAGTTTAGGTTCGGCAGGGCGACAGTACTTC. Protein sequence: CASSLGSAGRQYF.

This chain uses TRBV6-5 with TRBJ2-7; D is unclear. V lost 7 bases, J lost 6 bases, and 22 bases lay in between. CDR1 and CDR2 (germline): MNHEY, SVGAGI. This CDR3 region has 15 residues. The CDR3 nucleotides read TGTGCCAGCACCAAAGACCCCTTTTATTTCGGCGAGCAGTACTTC. It specifies CASTKDPFYFGEQYF.

V and J are TRBV6-1 and TRBJ2-1; 10 bases are a match to TRBD2. This CDR3 is 15 amino acids long. The germline V gene has CDR1 MNHNS and CDR2 SASEGT. V lost 5 bases to trimming and J lost 9 bases; unmatched junction nucleotides: 10. The CDR3 spells CASSPLAGKTREQFF. CDR3 DNA sequence: TGTGCCAGCAGTCCACTAGCGGGAAAGACGCGTGAGCAGTTCTTC.